The rows below give T cell receptor beta chains drawn from one sample of a study of blood T cell repertoires in COVID-19. Sequencing was performed with immunoSEQ multiplex PCR; in TCRdb, only in-frame clones are kept and a portion is missing. The sample lists 140,000 to 150,000 clones, 80% occurring once. The material sequenced was peripheral blood. These receptors were collected from a man in his 70s who had recovered from COVID-19. Both conserved end residues are part of each CDR3. A D gene is named only where the DNA matches it firmly. The size field is filled for only some rows; it gives once, few, many or a size class.

TRBD1	TRBV9	TRBJ2-7	NA	CASSGGQGAISYEQYF	TGTGCCAGCAGCGGCGGACAGGGGGCTATATCCTACGAGCAGTACTTC
TRBD2	TRBV3-1/TRBV3-2	TRBJ2-1	NA	CASSHRTSGSSALGQFF	TGTGCCAGCAGCCATCGGACTAGCGGGAGCTCGGCCCTTGGGCAGTTCTTC
NA	TRBV5-8	TRBJ2-5	NA	CASSLVGGETQYF	TGTGCCAGCAGCTTGGTGGGGGGTGAGACCCAGTACTTC
NA	TRBV21-1	TRBJ1-4	NA	CASSRPRQGYEKLFF	TGTGCCAGCAGCCGGCCGCGACAGGGGTATGAAAAACTGTTTTTT
TRBD2	TRBV11-3	TRBJ2-7	NA	CASSRTSGRQYEQYF	TGTGCCAGCAGCCGGACTAGCGGGAGGCAATACGAGCAGTACTTC
TRBD1	TRBV3-1/TRBV3-2	TRBJ2-3	NA	CASSQGRGRYSDTQYF	TGTGCCAGCAGCCAAGGCAGGGGGCGATATTCAGATACGCAGTATTTT
TRBD1	TRBV7-6	TRBJ2-6	few	CASSLNPGGLSGANVLTF	TGTGCCAGCAGCTTAAACCCAGGGGGCCTCTCTGGGGCCAACGTCCTGACTTTC
TRBD2	TRBV3-1/TRBV3-2	TRBJ2-2	NA	CASSQERSGSVTNTGELFF	TGTGCCAGCAGCCAAGAGCGTAGCGGGAGCGTTACGAACACCGGGGAGCTGTTTTTT
NA	TRBV6-5	TRBJ2-5	NA	CASSYSYNRETQYF	TGTGCCAGCAGTTACTCGTACAACCGAGAGACCCAGTACTTC
NA	TRBV27	TRBJ2-7	NA	CASSPVGGTGPYEQYF	TGTGCCAGCAGTCCCGTGGGGGGGACAGGTCCCTACGAGCAGTACTTC
TRBD2	TRBV4-1	TRBJ2-1	NA	CASSRVPGLAGGNEQFF	TGCGCCAGCAGCCGAGTCCCGGGACTAGCGGGAGGGAATGAGCAGTTCTTC
TRBD2	TRBV5-1	TRBJ2-3	NA	CASSLVTSGKPTDTQYF	TGCGCCAGCAGCTTGGTAACTAGCGGGAAGCCCACAGATACGCAGTATTTT
TRBD2	TRBV9	TRBJ2-3	once	CASSVDTSASTDTQYF	TGTGCCAGCAGCGTAGATACTAGCGCCTCCACAGATACGCAGTATTTT
NA	TRBV30	TRBJ2-5	NA	CAWRGLVGGGAQYF	TGTGCCTGGAGGGGGCTGGTAGGGGGTGGGGCCCAGTACTTC
TRBD1	TRBV6-6	TRBJ2-3	NA	CASIDKTGGRDTQYF	TGTGCCAGCATCGACAAGACAGGGGGCCGTGATACGCAGTATTTT
NA	TRBV11-2	TRBJ2-1	NA	CASSLAGRRLTYNEQFF	TGTGCCAGCAGCTTAGCCGGTAGACGACTTACTTACAATGAGCAGTTCTTC
NA	TRBV27	TRBJ1-2	NA	CASSSLGDKTNYGYTF	TGTGCCAGCTCCTCCTTAGGGGACAAAACTAACTATGGCTACACCTTC
TRBD2	TRBV4-1	TRBJ2-7	NA	CASSQGLADTYEQYF	TGCGCCAGCAGCCAAGGTCTAGCGGATACCTACGAGCAGTACTTC
TRBD2	TRBV19	TRBJ2-7	NA	CASSTGTSGYEQYF	TGTGCCAGTAGTACCGGGACTAGCGGCTACGAGCAGTACTTC
TRBD1	TRBV27	TRBJ2-5	NA	CASSDRGPEETQYF	TGTGCCAGCAGTGACAGGGGTCCTGAGGAGACCCAGTACTTC
NA	TRBV7-2	TRBJ1-4	NA	CASSLELRGSTNEKLFF	TGTGCCAGCAGCTTAGAGCTGCGAGGCTCAACTAATGAAAAACTGTTTTTT
NA	TRBV6-5	TRBJ1-2	NA	CATPTSRRGYGYTF	TGTGCCACCCCCACCAGTAGACGGGGGTATGGCTACACCTTC
TRBD2	TRBV4-1	TRBJ2-3	NA	CASSLPSGSIDTQYF	TGCGCCAGCAGCCTTCCTAGCGGGAGTATAGATACGCAGTATTTT
TRBD1	TRBV5-1	TRBJ2-3	NA	CASSFSTGTSTDTQYF	TGCGCCAGCAGCTTTTCGACAGGGACCAGCACAGATACGCAGTATTTT
TRBD2	TRBV27	TRBJ2-3	NA	CASTGGRGTDTQYF	TGTGCCAGCACTGGAGGGAGGGGCACAGATACGCAGTATTTT
TRBD2	TRBV27	TRBJ2-7	few	CASKAPGLAGGGPVFEQYF	TGTGCCAGCAAAGCACCGGGACTAGCGGGAGGGGGCCCTGTCTTTGAGCAGTACTTC